The 23 T cell receptor beta chains listed next were all sequenced from one sample in a study of metastatic and nonmetastatic thyroid tumors. Every patient underwent thyroid surgery untreated. TCRdb reassembled clones from the PCR reads with MiXCR. The sample carries around 32,000 clones, 7.4% recorded once. The source material was blood. The receptors originated from a female donor with papillary thyroid cancer or a benign thyroid nodule (not recorded which). Some clones in this sample may be carry-over from other donors' samples.

On this clone itself: At one of its ends the junction is not consistent with the germline gene, which may arise from a read error. This chain joins TRBV28 and TRBJ1-5, with D possibly matching TRBD1 (6 bases). The CDR3 spans 12 residues. Per germline, CDR1 MDHEN and CDR2 SYDVKM. The CDR3 loop reads CASSLPRGPENF. CDR3 nucleotide sequence: TGTGCCAGCAGCCTCCCCCGGGGGCCCGAGAATTTT.

This clone has at least ten counts. This chain uses TRBV2 with TRBJ2-2; D remains ambiguous. Looked up from germline, CDR1 is SNHLY and CDR2 is FYNNEI. This CDR3 comprises 14 residues. The germline V and J ends were trimmed by 1 base and 5 bases, with 8 bases remaining between them. CDR3 residues: CASSEVLGTGELFF. CDR3 nucleotide sequence: TGTGCCAGCAGTGAAGTTCTAGGGACCGGGGAGCTGTTTTTT.

This clone was seen at least ten times. This rearrangement joins TRBV30 to TRBJ2-6; TRBD1 aligns across 7 bases. Per germline, CDR1 GTSNPN and CDR2 SVGIG (reference sequence). V dropped 5 bases and J dropped 0; count of bases not matched to a gene: 7. The CDR3 contains 16 residues. For the CDR3, the DNA is TGTGCCTGGGACAGGGTTTATACCTCTGGGGCCAACGTCCTGACTTTC. Residues: CAWDRVYTSGANVLTF. Variable domain in full (rest from reference TRBV30 and TRBJ2-6): SQTIHQWPATLVQPVGSPLSLECTVEGTSNPNLYWYRQAAGRGLQLLFYSVGIGQISSEVPQNLSASRPQDRQFILSSKKLLLSDSGFYLCAWDRVYTSGANVLTFGAGSRLTVL.

About this clone itself: A read error is possible here, since a much larger clone lies one base away. The chain uses TRBV20-1 and TRBJ2-6, with D perhaps being TRBD1 or TRBD2 (5 bases each). Germline assignment: CDR1 DFQATT and CDR2 SNEGSKA (reference sequence). The CDR3 loop spans 15 amino acids. CDR3: CSARVLVSGTNVLTF. CDR3 in DNA: TGCAGTGCTAGAGTGTTGGTCTCTGGGACCAACGTCCTGACCTTC.

In this sample, this clone turned up many times. V usage is TRBV12-3 or TRBV12-4 and J usage is TRBJ1-4; TRBD1 might be the D (5 bases). Trimming removed 6 bases at V and 10 bases at J, with 12 bases between. The CDR3 is 12 amino acids. The DNA for the CDR3 is TGTGCCAGCAGGGGGACGATTGCAAAACTGTTTTTT. Its protein product is CASRGTIAKLFF.

In this sample, this clone turned up many times. J is TRBJ1-3 and V is TRBV27; TRBD1 matches at 8 bases. The CDR3 has 18 amino acids. Germline CDR1 is MNHEY and CDR2 is SMNVEV (reference sequence). J gave up 0 bases and V 8 bases, and 15 bases lay outside the gene matches. CDR3 nucleotides: TGTGCCAGCCCCACGACACTACAGGGGGGGTTCTCTGGAAACACCATATATTTT. Translating gives CASPTTLQGGFSGNTIYF.

This clone was observed many times. V usage is TRBV6-1 and J usage is TRBJ1-5; a weak D match, TRBD1 (5 bases). CDR1 and CDR2 from the germline V gene are MNHNS and SASEGT. The CDR3 length is 17 residues. V lost 2 bases, J lost 0 bases, and 14 bases lay in between. CDR3 in DNA: TGTGCCAGCAGTGAATTTGGGGGAACATATAGCAATCAGCCCCAGCATTTT. Protein product: CASSEFGGTYSNQPQHF.

This clone was observed many times. DNA of the CDR3: TGTGCCAGCAGAAGGAGCGGGGGCAATCAGCCCCAGCATTTT. Translation: CASRRSGGNQPQHF. V is TRBV28 and J is TRBJ1-5; D is unresolved. Trimming pared 6 bases from V and 2 bases from J, leaving 11 bases between. This CDR3 comprises 14 residues. CDR1 is MDHEN and CDR2 is SYDVKM in the germline V gene.

This clone showed up many times. The V call is TRBV5-1, the J call TRBJ1-5, with D perhaps matching TRBD1 (5 bases). This CDR3 region has 15 residues. Per germline, CDR1 SGHRS and CDR2 YFSETQ. V was shortened by 4 bases and J by 6 bases, with 17 bases between the two germline ends. In DNA, the CDR3 is TGCGCCAGCAGCAACGGGACCCAGGGAAGTCAGCCCCAGCATTTT. Its protein is CASSNGTQGSQPQHF.

Turning to this clone: One base away lies a much larger clone, so this may be a sequencing read error. V and J are TRBV18 and TRBJ2-3, with D uncertain. The CDR3 totals 14 residues. V lost 9 bases and J lost 4, with 17 bases in between. The germline V gene has CDR1 KGHSH and CDR2 LQKENI. The CDR3 region is CASFLLGRADTQYF. The CDR3 DNA reads TGTGCCAGTTTCCTTCTGGGTCGGGCAGATACGCAGTATTTT.

At least ten counts were recorded for this clone. The chain combines TRBV20-1 with TRBJ2-7, with 11 bases aligning to TRBD2. Losses at the gene ends were 1 base for V and 4 bases for J; bases not matched to a gene: 9. The germline V gene encodes CDR1 DFQATT and CDR2 SNEGSKA (reference sequence). The CDR3 is 16 amino acids. The DNA of the CDR3 is TGCAGTGCTAGAGTACTTAGCGGGGGGGCCTCGTACGAGCAGTACTTC. Protein: CSARVLSGGASYEQYF.

This clone was counted many times. V usage is TRBV28 and J usage is TRBJ1-1; D ambiguous. The CDR3 sequence is 12 residues long. CDR1 MDHEN and CDR2 SYDVKM come from the germline V gene. V dropped 2 bases and J dropped 4 bases, with 5 bases sitting between them. DNA of the CDR3: TGTGCCAGCAGTTTAGTGGGCACTGAAGCTTTCTTT. Residues: CASSLVGTEAFF.

The table lists this clone with many counts. This chain joins TRBV5-1 and TRBJ2-2; D may be TRBD1 (5 bases). V dropped 3 bases and J dropped 2 bases, with 20 bases sitting between them. CDR1 and CDR2 (germline): SGHRS, YFSETQ. The length of the CDR3 is 18 residues. CDR3 protein: CASSSKQVPGANTGELFF. As DNA, the CDR3 is TGCGCCAGCAGCTCCAAACAGGTCCCGGGCGCCAACACCGGGGAGCTGTTTTTT. The full variable domain, with the rest looked up from reference TRBV5-1 and TRBJ2-2, is KAGVTQTPRYLIKTRGQQVTLSCSPISGHRSVSWYQQTPGQGLQFLFEYFSETQRNKGNFPGRFSGRQFSNSRSEMNVSTLELGDSALYLCASSSKQVPGANTGELFFGEGSRLTVL.

This clone was counted at least ten times. The gene calls are TRBV20-1 and TRBJ2-2; D is perhaps TRBD2 (6 bases). From germline, CDR1 is DFQATT and CDR2 SNEGSKA (reference sequence). V lost 0 bases, J lost 2 bases, and 13 bases lay in between. This CDR3 spans 16 amino acids. CDR3 coding DNA: TGCAGTGCTAGAGATATAGGGCGGGGAAACACCGGGGAGCTGTTTTTT. The encoded protein is CSARDIGRGNTGELFF.

There are many counts of this clone. This chain joins TRBV12-3 or TRBV12-4 and TRBJ2-2; D might be TRBD1 (5 bases). V was pared by 5 bases and J by 3 bases, with 10 bases between. This CDR3 is built from 14 residues. CDR3 loop: CASSTAGYTGELFF. CDR3 sequence (DNA): TGTGCCAGCAGTACAGCAGGGTACACCGGGGAGCTGTTTTTT.

Many counts were recorded for this clone. The rearrangement uses TRBV2 and TRBJ2-3, with D tentatively TRBD2 (6 bases). The CDR3 contains 15 residues. CDR1 and CDR2 from the germline V gene are SNHLY and FYNNEI. Between the trimmed V and J ends, which lost 7 bases and 1 base, there was a span of 15 bases. The DNA of the CDR3 is TGTGCCAGCATAGGAGGCGGGGTCGGCACAGATACGCAGTATTTT. The encoded protein is CASIGGGVGTDTQYF.

This clone was picked up many times. V usage is TRBV12-3 or TRBV12-4 and J usage is TRBJ1-1, with D hard to call. CDR3 length equals 13 residues. Trimming took off 3 bases at V and 1 base at J, with 6 bases between the two ends. In nucleotides, the CDR3 is TGTGCCAGCAGTTTTCCCGGGAACACTGAAGCTTTCTTT. Translating gives CASSFPGNTEAFF.

This clone was counted many times. CDR3 protein: CASSLPPSDYEQYF. CDR3 DNA: TGTGCCAGCAGCTTACCCCCTAGTGACTACGAGCAGTACTTC. The J gene is TRBJ2-7, the V gene TRBV7-2, with D unclear. Germline-derived CDR1 and CDR2 are SGHTA and FQGNSA. V lost 2 bases and J 3 bases, leaving 11 bases between the germline ends. CDR3 size: 14 residues.

This clone appeared many times. The chain recombines TRBV13 with TRBJ2-7, with 10 bases identical to TRBD2. J lost 4 bases, V lost 0 bases, and 0 bases had no gene match. This CDR3 region has 14 residues. Per the germline V gene, CDR1 is PRHDT and CDR2 is FYEKMQ (reference sequence). CDR3 region: CASSLGLAGYEQYF. In DNA form, the CDR3 reads TGTGCCAGCAGCTTAGGACTAGCGGGATACGAGCAGTACTTC. The full variable domain, with the rest looked up from reference TRBV13 and TRBJ2-7, is AAGVIQSPRHLIKEKRETATLKCYPIPRHDTVYWYQQGPGQDPQFLISFYEKMQSDKGSIPDRFSAQQFSDYHSELNMSSLELGDSALYFCASSLGLAGYEQYFGPGTRLTVT.

This clone was seen at least ten times. V is TRBV7-2 and J is TRBJ1-2; D remains unclear. The V gene lost 1 base and the J gene lost 4 bases, with 10 bases spanning the gap. This CDR3 spans 14 amino acids. Germline assignment: CDR1 SGHTA and CDR2 FQGNSA. CDR3 region: CASSLGTSSYGYTF. CDR3 in DNA: TGTGCCAGCAGCTTAGGCACGTCCTCCTATGGCTACACCTTC. The entire variable domain, with the rest obtained from reference TRBV7-2 and TRBJ1-2, is as follows: GAGVSQSPSNKVTEKGKDVELRCDPISGHTALYWYRQSLGQGLEFLIYFQGNSAPDKSGLPSDRFSAERTGGSVSTLTIQRTQQEDSAVYLCASSLGTSSYGYTFGSGTRLTVV.

This clone was counted many times. This sequence joins TRBV6-2 or TRBV6-3 and TRBJ1-5, with D possibly being TRBD1 (5 bases). The germline V gene has CDR1 MNHEY and CDR2 SVGEGT. Trimming stripped 4 bases from V and 7 bases from J, with 14 bases between. The CDR3 is 14 amino acids. The DNA of the CDR3 is TGTGCCAGCAGTTTTGGGGGGACCGGGCAGCCCCAGCATTTT. This encodes CASSFGGTGQPQHF.

This clone was seen at least ten times. The rearrangement uses TRBV2 and TRBJ2-7, with a weak D call TRBD1 (6 bases). V was pared by 8 bases and J by 3 bases, with 17 bases between. Germline CDR1 and CDR2: SNHLY and FYNNEI. The CDR3 consists of 14 residues. The CDR3 DNA follows: TGTGCCAGCCTACCATCCCAGGGGTACTACGAGCAGTACTTC. Translating it yields CASLPSQGYYEQYF.

There are many counts of this clone. The chain joins TRBV5-1 to TRBJ2-2; TRBD2 matches 16 bases. V trimming: 4 bases; J trimming: 5 bases; junction bases outside the gene matches: 5. From germline, CDR1 is SGHRS and CDR2 YFSETQ. This CDR3 spans 17 amino acids. CDR3 in amino acids: CASSPGLAGGLTGELFF. For the CDR3, the DNA is TGCGCCAGCAGCCCGGGACTAGCGGGAGGGCTGACCGGGGAGCTGTTTTTT.